Listed below are T cell receptor beta chains from one sample, sequenced in a study of control samples from healthy donors and cancer patients. Here immunoSEQ multiplex PCR was the method, and the copy in TCRdb shows in-frame clones only, minus some. The table lists about 170,000 clones, 91% of them singletons. Material for sequencing was blood. The receptors stem from a woman aged 25 to 39 in good health. Both conserved end residues are trimmed from each CDR3. The D gene is left open where the match is weak.

V gene: TRBV19
D gene: .
CDR3 protein: ASTDRWGTEAF

V gene: TRBV2
D gene: TRBD2
CDR3 protein: ASSEEFSGVYNEQF

V gene: TRBV6-1
D gene: .
CDR3 protein: ASSDPASSYNEQF

V gene: TRBV7-2
D gene: .
CDR3 protein: ASSSRETQY

V gene: TRBV7-2
D gene: .
CDR3 protein: ASSLGGNNSPLH

V gene: TRBV2
D gene: .
CDR3 protein: ASSGTLVGETQY

V gene: TRBV19
D gene: TRBD1
CDR3 protein: ASSGTEGSTEAF

V gene: TRBV7-9
D gene: .
CDR3 protein: ASSRAAYEQY

V gene: TRBV7-2
D gene: .
CDR3 protein: ASSLGPRGYNEQF

V gene: TRBV6-5
D gene: .
CDR3 protein: ASRFQGANEKLF

V gene: TRBV27
D gene: .
CDR3 protein: ASSWGDSSTDTQY

V gene: TRBV7-2
D gene: TRBD1
CDR3 protein: ASSLAGTRGLNTEAF

V gene: TRBV4-1
D gene: .
CDR3 protein: ASSQDAQGELF

V gene: TRBV5-4
D gene: TRBD1
CDR3 protein: ASRTPRGRTEAF

V gene: TRBV7-8
D gene: .
CDR3 protein: ASSLGGADTQY

V gene: TRBV30
D gene: .
CDR3 protein: AWSVGQETQY

V gene: TRBV6-2/TRBV6-3
D gene: TRBD1
CDR3 protein: ASSRAGTGRETQY

V gene: TRBV5-8
D gene: TRBD1
CDR3 protein: ASSSRGIGTEAF

V gene: TRBV18
D gene: .
CDR3 protein: ASSPTSGYYTEAF

V gene: TRBV5-4
D gene: TRBD2
CDR3 protein: ASSSGLADYNEQF

V gene: TRBV7-9
D gene: TRBD2
CDR3 protein: ASSLLAGGPNEQF

V gene: TRBV11-3
D gene: TRBD1
CDR3 protein: ASSKGQGELGLSYNEQF

V gene: TRBV19
D gene: .
CDR3 protein: ASSIGVRGPEAF

V gene: TRBV9
D gene: .
CDR3 protein: ASSVGGTPDTQY

V gene: TRBV28
D gene: TRBD2
CDR3 protein: ASSLWTGGPSDEQF

V gene: TRBV19
D gene: .
CDR3 protein: ASSVARYNEQF

V gene: TRBV20-1
D gene: .
CDR3 protein: SAGSNTEAF

V gene: TRBV11-2
D gene: .
CDR3 protein: ASSLGAGSYNEQF

V gene: TRBV9
D gene: TRBD2
CDR3 protein: ASSVGGTSPYEQY

V gene: TRBV14
D gene: TRBD2
CDR3 protein: ASSRTSGRETQY

V gene: TRBV12-3/TRBV12-4
D gene: .
CDR3 protein: ASSLSYGYT

V gene: TRBV7-9
D gene: .
CDR3 protein: ASSLALTGPNYGYT

V gene: TRBV9
D gene: .
CDR3 protein: ASSVRDTQY

V gene: TRBV7-9
D gene: .
CDR3 protein: ASSAMGANYGYT

V gene: TRBV9
D gene: TRBD1
CDR3 protein: ASSAGQGNYEQY